Each of the 29 T cell receptor beta chains below was sequenced from the same sample in a study of T cells in Graves' hyperthyroidism and ophthalmopathy. The source material, RNA transcripts, was used to amplify TCR beta CDR3 regions. Primed by the HTBI set, a first-round RT-PCR was run on the TCR CDR3. Using its own MiXCR run on the multiplex PCR reads, TCRdb lists one record per CDR3 protein. The data hold 490,000 or so distinct CDR3 sequences, with 35% to 50% observed a single time. Specimen: peripheral blood or thyroid tissue (not recorded which). These TCRs come from an adult woman with Graves' disease, either hyperthyroidism or ophthalmopathy (not recorded which).

This clonotype was counted a single time. CDR3 bases: TGTGCCAGCACCCCCGCGGACTTATCCTACGAGCAGTACTTC. Residues: CASTPADLSYEQYF. This chain joins TRBV7-9 and TRBJ2-7; perhaps TRBD2 as D (5 bases). Trimming pared 7 bases from V and 1 base from J, leaving 14 bases between. The V gene's germline CDR1 is SEHNR and CDR2 FQNEAQ (reference sequence). The CDR3 extends over 14 amino acids.

This clonotype was recorded once. This rearrangement joins TRBV20-1 to TRBJ2-5; 7 bases match TRBD2. J was trimmed by 9 bases and V by 5 bases; bases with no gene match: 15. The CDR3 totals 14 residues. The germline V gene encodes CDR1 DFQATT and CDR2 SNEGSKA (reference sequence). CDR3 DNA: TGCAGTGCTTGGCGGGCGGGAGAAGAAGTTGCCCAGTACTTC. Protein sequence: CSAWRAGEEVAQYF.

The gene calls are TRBV29-1 and TRBJ1-1, with a possible D match to TRBD1 (5 bases). CDR3 length: 13 residues. Germline V gene lookup returns CDR1 SQVTM and CDR2 ANQGSEA. Trimming took off 5 bases at V and 3 bases at J, with 13 bases between the two ends. This chain's CDR3 is CSVTSRGDTEAFF. In DNA form, the CDR3 reads TGCAGCGTTACCTCCCGGGGGGACACTGAAGCTTTCTTT.

The rearrangement joins TRBV2 to TRBJ1-5, with D uncertain. Germline-derived CDR1 and CDR2 are SNHLY and FYNNEI. V gave up 5 bases and J gave up 1 base, with 12 bases separating them. CDR3 length equals 15 residues. Written as DNA, the CDR3 is TGTGCCAGCAGTTTATATCCCACAAGCAATCAGCCCCAGCATTTT. It specifies CASSLYPTSNQPQHF. Combining the CDR3 with reference TRBV2 and TRBJ1-5 gives the whole variable domain EPEVTQTPSHQVTQMGQEVILRCVPISNHLYFYWYRQILGQKVEFLVSFYNNEISEKSEIFDDQFSVERPDGSNFTLKIRSTKLEDSAMYFCASSLYPTSNQPQHFGDGTRLSIL.

This rearrangement joins TRBV25-1 to TRBJ1-5; D may be TRBD1 (5 bases). CDR3 size: 12 residues. Trimming cost V 5 bases and J 6 bases, with 8 bases left between them. The germline V gene has CDR1 MGHDK and CDR2 SYGVNS. The CDR3 loop reads CASSNGTQPQHF. CDR3 nucleotide sequence: TGTGCCAGCAGTAACGGGACTCAGCCCCAGCATTTT.

The rearrangement joins TRBV29-1 to TRBJ2-3, with D tentatively TRBD2 (5 bases). The germline V gene has CDR1 SQVTM and CDR2 ANQGSEA. V lost 6 bases and J lost 0, with 16 bases in between. The CDR3 contains 15 residues. CDR3 residues: CSVVRAERSTDTQYF. In nucleotides, the CDR3 is TGCAGCGTCGTCCGAGCGGAACGTAGCACAGATACGCAGTATTTT.

The chain joins TRBV24-1 to TRBJ1-1; D call uncertain. V shed 12 bases and J shed 4 bases, with 26 bases lying between them. The CDR3 spans 16 residues. Germline lookup yields CDR1 KGHDR and CDR2 SFDVKD. This chain's CDR3 is CAPRRQFLPRGTEAFF. Written as DNA, the CDR3 is TGTGCCCCCCGCCGGCAGTTCCTTCCTCGGGGCACTGAAGCTTTCTTT.

The V gene is TRBV15, the J gene TRBJ2-2; TRBD1 agrees at 9 bases. CDR3 length: 13 amino acids. Looked up from germline, CDR1 is LNHNV and CDR2 is YYDKDF (reference sequence). V lost 9 bases, J lost 6 bases, and 5 bases stayed unmatched. The CDR3 nucleotides are TGTGCCACAAGGGACAGGGTAGCCGGGGAGCTGTTTTTT. This translates into CATRDRVAGELFF.

The chain recombines TRBV7-2 with TRBJ2-2, with a tentative D call TRBD2 (5 bases). CDR1 and CDR2 (germline): SGHTA, FQGNSA. The V end was cut by 7 bases, the J end by 6 bases, with 24 bases between. This CDR3 contains 17 residues. This chain's CDR3 is CASTIFLSGRFAGELFF. For the CDR3, the DNA is TGTGCCAGCACTATATTCTTATCGGGAAGATTTGCCGGGGAGCTGTTTTTT.

The sample holds many counts of this clonotype. The chain has TRBV7-9 and TRBJ1-4; D call uncertain. The CDR3 is 12 residues long. CDR1 is SEHNR and CDR2 is FQNEAQ in the germline V gene (reference sequence). V lost 3 bases, J lost 5 bases, and 4 bases lay in between. DNA for the CDR3: TGTGCCAGCAGCTTTTCGAATGAAAAACTGTTTTTT. It translates to CASSFSNEKLFF.

The CDR3 sequence: CASSQGGTESYGYTF. The CDR3, as DNA: TGTGCCAGCAGCCAGGGGGGGACAGAGTCTTATGGCTACACCTTC. The chain uses TRBV7-2 and TRBJ1-2, with 7 bases lining up with TRBD1. The CDR3 contains 15 residues. The V gene end was trimmed by 5 bases and the J gene end by 5 bases; junction bases not matched to a gene: 11. Germline V CDR1 and CDR2: SGHTA, FQGNSA.

This clonotype was counted ten times or more. The chain employs TRBV20-1 and TRBJ2-5; the D is unclear. There are 14 residues in the CDR3. V was clipped by 1 base and J by 4 bases, with 13 bases between them. The germline gives CDR1 DFQATT, CDR2 SNEGSKA (reference sequence). Here the CDR3 DNA reads TGCAGTGCTAGAGCGTACGTAGGGCGAGAGACCCAGTACTTC. It specifies CSARAYVGRETQYF.

The V gene is TRBV20-1, the J gene TRBJ2-7; no definite D call. The CDR3 has 16 amino acids. Germline V lookup: CDR1 DFQATT, CDR2 SNEGSKA (reference sequence). Trimming removed 6 bases from V and 0 bases from J, with 21 bases in between. The CDR3 spells CSARTGSADPSYEQYF. In DNA, the CDR3 is TGCAGTGCAAGGACGGGTTCAGCAGACCCCTCCTACGAGCAGTACTTC.

V usage is TRBV2 and J usage is TRBJ1-6; D is unclear. Per the germline V gene, CDR1 is SNHLY and CDR2 is FYNNEI. This CDR3 comprises 13 residues. The V end lost 7 bases, the J end lost 5 bases, and 9 bases lay between the germline ends. CDR3 in DNA: TGTGCCAGCATGGCGGCGCATAATTCACCCCTCCACTTT. This sequence encodes CASMAAHNSPLHF.

This clonotype has a count of ten or more. The V gene is TRBV10-3, the J gene TRBJ1-4; the match to TRBD1 covers 7 bases. CDR1 and CDR2 from the germline V gene are ENHRY and SYGVKD. With 0 bases clipped from V and 4 bases from J, the junction kept 2 bases outside the gene matches. This CDR3 is built from 15 residues. The DNA for the CDR3 is TGTGCCATCAGTGAGTCTCGGGACAGTAATGAAAAACTGTTTTTT. Its protein is CAISESRDSNEKLFF.

This clonotype was counted ten times or more. The chain links TRBV20-1 to TRBJ1-2; no definite D call. V was cut by 6 bases and J by 1 base, with 12 bases left in between. Germline CDR1 DFQATT, CDR2 SNEGSKA (reference sequence). The CDR3 spans 13 residues. The CDR3 nucleotides are TGCAGTGCCCTCCAACAGATTAACTATGGCTACACCTTC. Amino acids: CSALQQINYGYTF.

The chain combines TRBV19 with TRBJ1-2; D may be TRBD1 (6 bases). This CDR3 has 12 residues. V shed 5 bases and J shed 8 bases, with 12 bases lying between them. Germline loops: CDR1 LNHDA, CDR2 SQIVND (reference sequence). In DNA form, the CDR3 reads TGTGCCAGTAGTTGGGGGCAATCGGGCTACACCTTC. Its translation is CASSWGQSGYTF.

Ten or more counts support this clonotype. V gene TRBV6-5 combines with J gene TRBJ2-5; TRBD2 might be the D (7 bases). CDR3 length: 15 amino acids. The V gene's germline CDR1 is MNHEY and CDR2 SVGAGI. V dropped 6 bases and J dropped 4 bases, with 18 bases sitting between them. Written as DNA, the CDR3 is TGTGCCAGCAGCCCGCTGGGGGGGCGAGGAGAGACCCAGTACTTC. Its translation is CASSPLGGRGETQYF.

Of note for this clonotype: Because it lacks the conserved phenylalanine or tryptophan at the end, this CDR3 is likely a read error. The DNA is omitted, as the CDR3 cannot be located on it reliably, and the CDR3 follows TCRdb's listing. The chain couples TRBV7-3 to TRBJ2-1; the DNA was not used to check the table's D call, TRBD1. Germline V gene data show CDR1 as SGHTA and CDR2 as FQGTGA. The CDR3 sequence runs 11 residues, both termini included. Here the CDR3 reads CASSLQGTRNT.

The CDR3 DNA is TGCAGCGCTACATCCGGGACAGGGCTTCAGCCCCAGCATTTT. Translated: CSATSGTGLQPQHF. The V call is TRBV29-1, the J call TRBJ1-5; 9 bases fit TRBD1. Germline V gene lookup returns CDR1 SQVTM and CDR2 ANQGSEA. V shed 7 bases, J shed 6 bases, and the junction held 10 bases outside the gene matches. The CDR3 sequence is 14 residues long. Full variable domain (remainder filled in from reference TRBV29-1 and TRBJ1-5): SAVISQKPSRDICQRGTSLTIQCQVDSQVTMMFWYRQQPGQSLTLIATANQGSEATYESGFVIDKFPISRPNLTFSTLTVSNMSPEDSSIYLCSATSGTGLQPQHFGDGTRLSIL.

V gene TRBV6-5 combines with J gene TRBJ1-5; D might be TRBD1 (6 bases). This CDR3 has 15 amino acids. Trimming took 4 bases from V and 0 from J, leaving 10 bases between them. Germline V CDR1 and CDR2: MNHEY, SVGAGI. CDR3 DNA sequence: TGTGCCAGCAGTTCCACAGGGAGTAGCAATCAGCCCCAGCATTTT. Protein: CASSSTGSSNQPQHF.

This chain uses TRBV29-1 with TRBJ1-3; perhaps TRBD1 as D (5 bases). The germline CDR1 and CDR2 sequences are SQVTM and ANQGSEA. This CDR3 region has 13 residues. Trimming pared 6 bases from V and 2 bases from J, leaving 11 bases between. Written as DNA, the CDR3 is TGCAGCGTCAAACCAGGGACTGGAAACACCATATATTTT. This sequence encodes CSVKPGTGNTIYF.

This sequence joins TRBV6-1 and TRBJ1-1; D gene unclear. Germline V CDR1 and CDR2: MNHNS, SASEGT. The ends were cut back, 2 bases at V and 2 bases at J, with 9 bases in the middle. The CDR3 runs to 14 residues. The CDR3 region is CASSERTANTEAFF. The CDR3, as DNA: TGTGCCAGCAGTGAACGTACAGCAAACACTGAAGCTTTCTTT.

The chain is built from TRBV12-3 or TRBV12-4 and TRBJ1-2, with 8 bases identical to TRBD1. The CDR3 runs 13 residues. Germline trimming cut 7 bases from V and 6 bases from J; bases unmatched to any gene: 7. CDR3 DNA sequence: TGTGCCAGCACCCAGTGGACAGGGAATGGCTACACCTTC. Translating it yields CASTQWTGNGYTF.

This clonotype appeared a single time. The gene calls are TRBV12-3 or TRBV12-4 and TRBJ1-2; the D gene is possibly TRBD1 (5 bases). V lost 6 bases, J lost 8 bases, and 16 bases lay in between. The CDR3 covers 13 residues. CDR3 nucleotide sequence: TGTGCCAGCAGCGGAAGGAAAAGGGGAGGCTACACCTTC. It specifies CASSGRKRGGYTF.

In its sample, this clonotype was seen many times. This rearrangement joins TRBV2 to TRBJ1-4, with a possible D match to TRBD1 (5 bases). The CDR3 runs to 15 residues. CDR1 is SNHLY, CDR2 FYNNEI, per germline. V dropped 6 bases and J dropped 2 bases, with 13 bases sitting between them. The CDR3: CASSAGVGTNEKLFF. CDR3 in DNA: TGTGCCAGCAGCGCGGGGGTGGGGACTAATGAAAAACTGTTTTTT.

The chain uses TRBV20-1 and TRBJ1-2, with D possibly matching TRBD1 (5 bases). CDR3 size: 13 residues. Germline CDR1 reads DFQATT; CDR2 reads SNEGSKA (reference sequence). V dropped 3 bases and J dropped 2 bases, with 10 bases sitting between them. For the CDR3, the DNA is TGCAGTGCTAGGGCAGGGACCAACTATGGCTACACCTTC. This codes for CSARAGTNYGYTF.

Remarks on this clonotype: The junction shows a germline mismatch at one end, possibly a read error. The rearrangement joins TRBV7-7 to TRBJ2-5; D is perhaps TRBD2 (6 bases). CDR1 and CDR2 (germline): SSHAT, FNYEAQ (reference sequence). The CDR3 runs 14 residues. The CDR3 region has the DNA TGTGCTAGCAGCCGGACGGGGCGGGAAGACACCCAGTACTTC. This translates into CASSRTGREDTQYF.

This clonotype showed up many times. This sequence joins TRBV7-9 and TRBJ1-3; D not certain. This CDR3 spans 14 amino acids. Germline loops: CDR1 SEHNR, CDR2 FQNEAQ (reference sequence). V was pared by 3 bases and J by 4 bases, with 10 bases between. The CDR3 coding sequence is TGTGCCAGCAGCTTGTCCATCGGAGGAAACACCATATATTTT. Its protein product is CASSLSIGGNTIYF.